This TCR beta chain was identified in a study of vaccination and CD4 T cells after COVID-19. Study information: Convalescent patients were SARS-CoV-2 positive by nasal swab PCR; about nine mild, one severe.

Treatment meaning: approximately nine-day PBMC culture with coronavirus spike peptide pools or control peptides (ViraFEST assay). The Oncomine TCR Beta short-read assay sequenced DNA from cultured CD4+ T cells. TCRdb called the PCR reads again in MiXCR, with one record for every CDR3 protein. This table has roughly 12,000 distinct CDR3 sequences, approximately 58% appearing once. V lost 1 base, J lost 7 bases, and 11 bases lay in between. In germline, CDR1 is DFQATT, CDR2 SNEGSKA (reference sequence). CDR3 size: 13 residues. Study-wide results and limits: The median proportion of reactive clones detected only post-vaccination in convalescent patients was approximately 90%.

A note on this clonotype: Its antigen is not known.

This TCR was sampled from a human donor who had recovered from COVID-19. The source was CD4+ T cells from blood, cultured in vitro, collected before SARS-CoV-2 vaccination. The V call is TRBV20-1, the J call TRBJ2-1; perhaps TRBD2 as D (5 bases). This chain's CDR3 is CSARGDTGNEQFF. The CDR3 DNA sequence: TGCAGTGCTAGAGGTGACACGGGGAATGAGCAGTTCTTC.